Listed here is a single TCR beta chain. The antigen remains undetermined. These data come from a study of CXCR3-negative and CXCR3-positive naive CD8 T cells. The study, taken as a whole, reports: Diversity ran similarly high across both naive subsets but far lower in memory CD8+ cells. CXCR3-positive naive cells had more hydrophobic TRB CDR3s than CXCR3-negative naive cells. Fresh PBMCs served for most assays, and CXCR3 expression fell partially after cryopreservation.

Per CD8+ T cell subset, triplicate sorts of 300,000 cells each were done. The TRB libraries of cDNA were built by UMI-labeled 5' RACE. TCRdb re-called the 5' RACE reads; one entry per CDR3 protein, DNA not given. The sample includes some 130,000 distinct CDR3 sequences. The CDR3 is made up of 11 amino acids. CDR1 MNHEY and CDR2 SVGAGI come from the germline V gene. Specimen: naive CXCR3+ CD8+ T cells from blood. Documented subset: CD45RO-CCR7+CD27+CD95- naive CD8+ T cells expressing CXCR3 (TNR3+). V and J are TRBV6-5 and TRBJ2-1. This clonotype originated in a human donor in good health. Some clones in this sample may be carry-over from other donors' samples. The CDR3 region is CASSWYNEQFF.